These 6 T cell receptor beta chains were sequenced from one sample in a study of identical twins. Each CDR3 protein is one row after TCRdb ran MiXCR on the 5' RACE reads. The profile covers around 220,000 distinct CDR3 sequences, with about 14% appearing a single time and 7% to 9.5% taken by the ten largest. The sample was memory (CD45RO+) T cells sorted from blood. These receptors came from a woman under 30 in good health.

This clonotype showed up just a few times. V and J are TRBV7-6 and TRBJ2-5; 9 nucleotides line up with TRBD2. Per germline, CDR1 SGHVS and CDR2 FNYEAQ. J gave up 5 bases and V 5 bases, and 9 bases lay outside the gene matches. The CDR3 spans 15 residues. CDR3 nucleotides: TGTGCCAGCAGCGATAGCGGGAGAGCGAGGGAGACCCAGTACTTC. Its translation: CASSDSGRARETQYF.

The chain uses TRBV19 and TRBJ2-7, with 8 bases lining up with TRBD2. V trimming: 2 bases; J trimming: 3 bases; junction bases outside the gene matches: 0. From germline, CDR1 is LNHDA and CDR2 SQIVND (reference sequence). The CDR3 length is 13 residues. The CDR3 DNA reads TGTGCCAGTAGTATACGGGAGGGCTACGAGCAGTACTTC. This translates into CASSIREGYEQYF.

This clonotype came up a few times. The chain links TRBV29-1 to TRBJ2-1; D ambiguous. CDR1 is SQVTM and CDR2 is ANQGSEA in the germline V gene. CDR3 length equals 11 residues. V lost 5 bases to trimming and J lost 8 bases, with 10 bases between them. The CDR3 protein is CSVLRRDEQFF. In DNA, the CDR3 is TGCAGCGTTCTCCGAAGGGATGAGCAGTTCTTC.

This clonotype came up a few times. The rearrangement joins TRBV12-3 or TRBV12-4 to TRBJ2-5; D gene uncertain. The CDR3 runs to 13 residues. V was shortened by 3 bases and J by 3 bases, with 8 bases between the two germline ends. The CDR3 loop is CASSFGAKETQYF. As DNA, the CDR3 is TGTGCCAGCAGTTTCGGAGCAAAAGAGACCCAGTACTTC.

V usage is TRBV11-2 and J usage is TRBJ2-1; D call uncertain. Germline CDR1 is SGHAT and CDR2 is FQNNGV. Trimming pared 2 bases from V and 9 bases from J, leaving 8 bases between. CDR3 length: 12 amino acids. CDR3 sequence: CASSLISLEQFF. CDR3 in DNA: TGTGCCAGCAGCTTAATTAGTCTTGAGCAGTTCTTC.

This clonotype was seen at least ten times. J is TRBJ2-1 and V is TRBV7-2, with 10 bases aligning to TRBD2. The CDR3 spans 14 residues. With V trimmed by 0 bases and J by 12 bases, 5 bases remained unmatched. Germline CDR1 is SGHTA and CDR2 is FQGNSA. The CDR3 nucleotides are TGTGCCAGCAGCTTAGCTCTAGCGGGGGCTCCGCAGTTCTTC. Amino acids: CASSLALAGAPQFF.